Sequencing of this TCR beta chain was carried out in a study of metastatic and nonmetastatic thyroid tumors. Study details: From malignant and benign thyroid patients, repertoires in blood and in tumor or nodule tissue were compared.

Study conclusions and caveats: Across blood and tumor, TCR beta diversity in malignant thyroid tumors was reportedly significantly higher than in benign nodules.

The germline V and J ends were trimmed by 3 bases and 6 bases, with 15 bases remaining between them. The CDR3 sequence is 14 residues long. Germline loops: CDR1 DFQATT, CDR2 SNEGSKA (reference sequence). Not a single patient had been given any form of treatment at any point before undergoing thyroid surgery. Under the authors' procedure: The study built a papillary thyroid cancer distant-metastasis classifier from CDR3 differences across clinicopathological groups. TCRdb re-processed the PCR reads through MiXCR. V and J calls and clone size were set by TCRdb, not the authors. Seen here are over 40,000 clones, over 10% observed once, and the top ten hold approximately 24%. This clone has more than one count but fewer than ten. Its matching antigen is unknown. A read error may explain this, as a much larger clone is one base away. The sample contains more than one DNA sequence encoding this CDR3.

The chain has TRBV20-1 and TRBJ1-3, with D unresolved. The source is a female donor with papillary thyroid cancer or a benign thyroid nodule (not recorded which). Some clones in this sample may be carry-over from other donors' samples. The specimen was blood. CDR3 nucleotides: TGCAGTGCTAGTACGGTGCAGACCCTAAACACCATATATTTT. It codes for CSASTVQTLNTIYF.